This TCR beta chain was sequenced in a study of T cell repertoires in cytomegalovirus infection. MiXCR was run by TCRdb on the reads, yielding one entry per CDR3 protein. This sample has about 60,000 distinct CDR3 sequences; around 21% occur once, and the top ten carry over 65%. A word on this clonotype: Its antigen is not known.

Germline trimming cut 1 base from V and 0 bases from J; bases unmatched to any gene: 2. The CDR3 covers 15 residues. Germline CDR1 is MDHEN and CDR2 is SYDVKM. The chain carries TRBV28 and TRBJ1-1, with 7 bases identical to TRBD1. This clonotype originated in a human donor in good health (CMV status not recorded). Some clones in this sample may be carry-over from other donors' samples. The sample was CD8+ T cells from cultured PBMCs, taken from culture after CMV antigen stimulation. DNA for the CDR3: TGTGCCAGCAGTTTATCGACAGGGATGAACACTGAAGCTTTCTTT. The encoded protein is CASSLSTGMNTEAFF.